In its sample, the clone carrying this T cell receptor beta chain ranks as medium-sized. Its antigen is not known. The sample is drawn from a study of cytomegalovirus exposure and HLA in healthy donors. Background on the study: The same platform was used for the 90 to 150 validation repertoires as for the roughly 700 first-cohort repertoires, as reported in a later analysis.

The CDR3 has 11 amino acids. V was clipped by 1 base and J by 7 bases, with 5 bases between them. CDR1 and CDR2 (germline): SEHNR, FQNEAQ (reference sequence). Findings of the study overall: The study flagged fewer than 200 TCR beta chains as cytomegalovirus-associated.

This table comes from immunoSEQ multiplex PCR, and its TCRdb copy is limited to in-frame clones, with some not included. The sample yields around 120,000 clones, approximately 88% seen once. The material sequenced was PBMCs. The rearrangement uses TRBV7-9 and TRBJ2-7; D unclear. The source is a man younger than 35 in good health and CMV-seronegative. The CDR3 protein is CASSLGREQYF. The CDR3 DNA sequence: TGTGCCAGCAGCTTAGGGCGGGAGCAGTACTTC. Full variable domain (rest looked up from reference TRBV7-9 and TRBJ2-7): DTGVSQNPRHKITKRGQNVTFRCDPISEHNRLYWYRQTLGQGPEFLTYFQNEAQLEKSRLLSDRFSAERPKGSFSTLEIQRTEQGDSAMYLCASSLGREQYFGPGTRLTVT.